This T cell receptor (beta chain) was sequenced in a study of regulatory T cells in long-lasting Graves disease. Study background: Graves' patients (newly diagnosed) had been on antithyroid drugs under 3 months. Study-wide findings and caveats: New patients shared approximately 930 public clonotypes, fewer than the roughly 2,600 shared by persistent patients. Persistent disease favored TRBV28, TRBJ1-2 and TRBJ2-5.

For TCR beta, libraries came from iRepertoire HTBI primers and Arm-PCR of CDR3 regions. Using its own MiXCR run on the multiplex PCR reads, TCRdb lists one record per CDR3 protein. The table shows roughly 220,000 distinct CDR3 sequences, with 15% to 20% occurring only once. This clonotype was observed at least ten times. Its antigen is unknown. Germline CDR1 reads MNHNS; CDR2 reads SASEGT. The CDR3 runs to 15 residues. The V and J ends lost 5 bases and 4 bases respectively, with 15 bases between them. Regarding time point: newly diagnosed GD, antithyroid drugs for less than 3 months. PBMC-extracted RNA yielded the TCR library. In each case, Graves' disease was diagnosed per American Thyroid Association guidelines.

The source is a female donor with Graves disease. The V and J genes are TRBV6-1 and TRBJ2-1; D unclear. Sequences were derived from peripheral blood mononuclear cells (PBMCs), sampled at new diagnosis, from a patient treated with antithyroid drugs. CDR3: CASSPWRIKYNEQFF. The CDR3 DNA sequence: TGTGCCAGCAGTCCATGGCGGATTAAGTACAATGAGCAGTTCTTC.